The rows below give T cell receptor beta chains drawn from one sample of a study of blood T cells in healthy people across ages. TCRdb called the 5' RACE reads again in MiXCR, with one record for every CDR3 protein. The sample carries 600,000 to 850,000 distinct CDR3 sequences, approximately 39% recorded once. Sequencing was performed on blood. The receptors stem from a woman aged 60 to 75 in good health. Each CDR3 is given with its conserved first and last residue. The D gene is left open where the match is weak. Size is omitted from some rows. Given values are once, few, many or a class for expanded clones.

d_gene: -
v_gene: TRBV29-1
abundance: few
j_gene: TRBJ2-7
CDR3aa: CSVAIRAGQPFEQYF
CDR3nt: TGCAGCGTTGCCATCAGAGCGGGACAGCCTTTCGAGCAGTACTTC

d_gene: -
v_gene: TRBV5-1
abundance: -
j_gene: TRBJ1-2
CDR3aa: CASSPRQDTYGYTF
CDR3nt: TGCGCCAGCAGCCCGAGACAGGACACATATGGCTACACCTTC

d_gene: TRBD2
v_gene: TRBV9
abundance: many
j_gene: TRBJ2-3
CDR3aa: CASSVGTSGGTDTQYF
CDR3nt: TGTGCCAGCAGCGTAGGGACTAGCGGGGGCACAGATACGCAGTATTTT

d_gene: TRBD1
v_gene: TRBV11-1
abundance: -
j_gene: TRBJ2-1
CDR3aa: CASKAGTGSYNEQFF
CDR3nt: TGTGCCAGCAAAGCCGGGACAGGGTCCTACAATGAGCAGTTCTTC

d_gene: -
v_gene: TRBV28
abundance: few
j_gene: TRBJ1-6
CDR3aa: CASSLAPPSPLHF
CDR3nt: TGTGCCAGCAGTTTGGCGCCCCCGTCCCCCCTCCACTTT

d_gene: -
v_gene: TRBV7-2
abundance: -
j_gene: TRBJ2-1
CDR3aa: CASSLWAAGNSYNEQFF
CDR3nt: TGTGCCAGCAGCTTATGGGCCGCCGGTAACTCCTACAATGAGCAGTTCTTC

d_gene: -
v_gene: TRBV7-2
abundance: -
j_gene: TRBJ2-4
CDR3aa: CASSSGYGSYGQYF
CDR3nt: TGTGCCAGCAGCTCGGGATATGGGTCCTACGGGCAGTACTTC

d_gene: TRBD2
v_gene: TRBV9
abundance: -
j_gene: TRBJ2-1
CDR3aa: CASSGIAGGPDNEQFF
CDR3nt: TGTGCCAGCAGCGGAATAGCGGGGGGGCCCGACAATGAGCAGTTCTTC

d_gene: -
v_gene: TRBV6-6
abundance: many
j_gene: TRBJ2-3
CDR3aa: CATQSWGLRTDTQYF
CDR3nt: TGTGCCACCCAATCATGGGGTCTTAGGACAGATACGCAGTATTTT

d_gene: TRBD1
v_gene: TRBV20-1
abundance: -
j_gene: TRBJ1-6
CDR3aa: CSARTGSSLDSPLHF
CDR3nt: TGCAGTGCTAGGACAGGGTCGTCGCTGGATTCACCCCTCCACTTT

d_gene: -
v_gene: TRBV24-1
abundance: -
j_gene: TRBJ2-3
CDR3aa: CATSDFTDTQYF
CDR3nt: TGTGCCACCAGTGATTTCACAGATACGCAGTATTTT

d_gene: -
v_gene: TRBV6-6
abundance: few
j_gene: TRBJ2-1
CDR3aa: CASSQKEGGQFF
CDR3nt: TGTGCCAGCAGTCAGAAGGAGGGGGGGCAGTTCTTC

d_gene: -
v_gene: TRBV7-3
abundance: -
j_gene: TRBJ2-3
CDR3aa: CASNSLHCTQYF
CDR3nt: TGTGCCAGCAACTCCCTTCATTGTACGCAGTATTTT

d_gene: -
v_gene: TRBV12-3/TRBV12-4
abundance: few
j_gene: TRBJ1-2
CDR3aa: CASTESWRQLYGYTF
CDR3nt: TGTGCCAGCACCGAGAGCTGGAGGCAGCTCTATGGCTACACCTTC

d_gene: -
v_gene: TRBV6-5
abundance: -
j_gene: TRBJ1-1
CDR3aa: CASSAPEGTEAFF
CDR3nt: TGTGCCAGCAGCGCACCGGAGGGCACTGAAGCTTTCTTT

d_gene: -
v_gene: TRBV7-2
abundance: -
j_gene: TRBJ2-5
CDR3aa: CASSWIGQAGNEQYF
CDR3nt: TGTGCCAGCAGCTGGATTGGCCAGGCAGGTAATGAGCAGTACTTC

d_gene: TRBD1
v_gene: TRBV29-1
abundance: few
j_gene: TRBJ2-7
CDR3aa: CSVGDRGREQYF
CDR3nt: TGCAGCGTTGGTGACAGGGGGCGCGAGCAGTACTTC

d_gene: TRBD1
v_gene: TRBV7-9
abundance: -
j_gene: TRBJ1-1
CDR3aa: CASSFDRGKNTEAFF
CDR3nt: TGTGCCAGCAGCTTTGACAGGGGGAAGAACACTGAAGCTTTCTTT

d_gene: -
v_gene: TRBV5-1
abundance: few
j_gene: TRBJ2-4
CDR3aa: CASSLGRQELAKNIQYF
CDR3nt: TGCGCCAGCAGCTTGGGTCGGCAGGAGCTAGCCAAAAACATTCAGTACTTC

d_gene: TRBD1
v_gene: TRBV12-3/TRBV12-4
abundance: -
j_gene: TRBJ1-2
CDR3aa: CASSEGQGDSGYTF
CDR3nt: TGTGCCAGCAGTGAGGGACAGGGGGACAGTGGCTACACCTTC

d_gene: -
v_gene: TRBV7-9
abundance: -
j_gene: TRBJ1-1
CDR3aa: CASSRTGEVEAFF
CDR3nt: TGTGCCAGCAGCCGTACCGGAGAAGTGGAAGCTTTCTTT

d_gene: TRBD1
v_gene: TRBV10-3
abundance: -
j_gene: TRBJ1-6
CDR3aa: CAISATGGKDNSPLHF
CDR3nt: TGTGCCATCAGTGCGACAGGGGGCAAGGATAATTCACCCCTCCACTTT

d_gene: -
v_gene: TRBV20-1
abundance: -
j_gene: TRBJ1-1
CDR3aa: CSARVVHGNTEAFF
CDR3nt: TGCAGTGCTAGAGTCGTGCACGGGAACACTGAAGCTTTCTTT

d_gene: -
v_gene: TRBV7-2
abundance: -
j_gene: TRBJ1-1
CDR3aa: CASSTDTLNTEAFF
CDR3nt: TGTGCCAGCAGCACCGACACTCTGAACACTGAAGCTTTCTTT

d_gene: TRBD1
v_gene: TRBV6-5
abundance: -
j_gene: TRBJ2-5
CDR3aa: CASSYSGDRAKTQYF
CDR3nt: TGTGCCAGCAGTTACTCAGGGGACAGGGCAAAGACCCAGTACTTC

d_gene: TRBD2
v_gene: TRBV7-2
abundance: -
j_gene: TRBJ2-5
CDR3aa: CASSPRTSGRGIGTQYF
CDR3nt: TGTGCCAGCAGCCCAAGGACTAGCGGGAGAGGCATCGGGACCCAGTACTTC

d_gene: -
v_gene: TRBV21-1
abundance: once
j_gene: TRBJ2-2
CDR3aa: CASGKEVAEDTGELFF
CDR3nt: TGTGCCAGCGGAAAAGAGGTGGCGGAGGACACCGGGGAGCTGTTTTTT

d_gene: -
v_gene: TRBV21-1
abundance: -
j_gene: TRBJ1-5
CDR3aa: CASSLKFDPSPQHF
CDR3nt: TGTGCCAGCAGCCTCAAATTTGACCCGTCGCCCCAGCATTTT

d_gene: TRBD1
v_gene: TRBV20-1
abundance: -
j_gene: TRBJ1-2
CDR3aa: CSAKQGSGYGYTF
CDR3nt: TGCAGTGCTAAACAGGGGTCCGGCTATGGCTACACCTTC

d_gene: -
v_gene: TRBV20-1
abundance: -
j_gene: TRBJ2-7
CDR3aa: CSAPRPGSSYEQYF
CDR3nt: TGCAGTGCTCCACGTCCGGGGAGCTCCTACGAGCAGTACTTC

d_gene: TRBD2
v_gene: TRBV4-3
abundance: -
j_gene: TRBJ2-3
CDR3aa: CASSRILAEGTDTQYF
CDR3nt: TGCGCCAGCAGCCGTATCCTAGCGGAAGGTACAGATACGCAGTATTTT

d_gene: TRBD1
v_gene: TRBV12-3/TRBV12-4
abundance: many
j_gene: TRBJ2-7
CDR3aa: CASTGTGVYEQYF
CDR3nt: TGTGCCAGCACTGGGACAGGGGTCTACGAGCAGTACTTC

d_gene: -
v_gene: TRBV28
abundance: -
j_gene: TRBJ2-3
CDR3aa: CASSPQGLRTDTQYF
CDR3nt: TGTGCCAGCTCCCCCCAGGGACTGCGCACAGATACGCAGTATTTT

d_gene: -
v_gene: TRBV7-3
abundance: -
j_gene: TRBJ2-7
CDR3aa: CASSLMGTGSYEQYF
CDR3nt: TGTGCCAGCAGCTTAATGGGGACGGGGTCCTACGAGCAGTACTTC

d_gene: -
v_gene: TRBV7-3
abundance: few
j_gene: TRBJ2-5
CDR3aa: CASSMGLQETQYF
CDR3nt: TGTGCCAGCAGCATGGGACTGCAAGAGACCCAGTACTTC